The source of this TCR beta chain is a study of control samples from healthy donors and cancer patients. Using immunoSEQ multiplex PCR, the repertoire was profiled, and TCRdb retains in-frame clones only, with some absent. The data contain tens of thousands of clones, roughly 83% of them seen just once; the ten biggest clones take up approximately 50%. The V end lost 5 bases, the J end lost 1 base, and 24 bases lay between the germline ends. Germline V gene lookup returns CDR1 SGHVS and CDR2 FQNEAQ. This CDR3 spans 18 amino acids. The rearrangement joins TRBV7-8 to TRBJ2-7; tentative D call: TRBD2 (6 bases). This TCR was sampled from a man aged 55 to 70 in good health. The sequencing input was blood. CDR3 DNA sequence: TGTGCCAGCAGCCTGCAGTTGGGTGCAGGGAGGAAGTCCTACGAGCAGTACTTC. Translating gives CASSLQLGAGRKSYEQYF.